The following is a T cell receptor beta chain sequence with its context. Generated by immunoSEQ multiplex PCR, the TCRdb table keeps only in-frame clones and is missing some. The sample holds 200,000 to 250,000 clones, approximately 82% seen once. The CDR3 loop spans 13 amino acids. The V end was cut by 3 bases, the J end by 0 bases, with 5 bases between. These data originate in a study of blood T cell repertoires in COVID-19. The chain has TRBV12-3 or TRBV12-4 and TRBJ1-2; D not resolved. This clonotype was obtained from a woman of 80 years or more with acute or convalescent COVID-19. Material for sequencing was peripheral blood. The CDR3 loop reads CASSFDTNYGYTF. In nucleotides, the CDR3 is TGTGCCAGCAGTTTTGACACTAACTATGGCTACACCTTC.